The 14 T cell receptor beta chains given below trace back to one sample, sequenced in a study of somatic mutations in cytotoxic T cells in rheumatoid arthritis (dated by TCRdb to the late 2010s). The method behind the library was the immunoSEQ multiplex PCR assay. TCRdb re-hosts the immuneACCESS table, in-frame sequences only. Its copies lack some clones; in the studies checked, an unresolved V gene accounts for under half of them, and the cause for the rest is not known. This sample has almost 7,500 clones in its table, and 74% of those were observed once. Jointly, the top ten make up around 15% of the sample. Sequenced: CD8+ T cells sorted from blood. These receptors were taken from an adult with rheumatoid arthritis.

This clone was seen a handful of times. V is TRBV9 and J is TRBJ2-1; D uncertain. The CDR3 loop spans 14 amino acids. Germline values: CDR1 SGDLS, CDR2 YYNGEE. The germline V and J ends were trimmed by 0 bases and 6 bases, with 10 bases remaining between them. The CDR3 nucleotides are TGTGCCAGCAGCGTAGATGGTAGCTTCAATGAGCAGTTCTTC. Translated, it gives CASSVDGSFNEQFF.

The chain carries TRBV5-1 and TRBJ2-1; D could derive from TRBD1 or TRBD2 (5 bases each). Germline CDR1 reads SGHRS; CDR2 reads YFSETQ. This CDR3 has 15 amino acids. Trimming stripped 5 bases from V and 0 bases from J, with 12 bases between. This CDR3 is CASSGTTSSYNEQFF. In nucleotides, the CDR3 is TGCGCCAGCAGTGGGACCACGAGCTCCTACAATGAGCAGTTCTTC.

The CDR3 nucleotides read TGTGCCTGGAGTCCGATCGAGGGACTTCTTAGCACAGATACGCAGTATTTT. Translation gives CAWSPIEGLLSTDTQYF. The rearrangement links TRBV30 to TRBJ2-3, with D possibly being TRBD2 (6 bases). Between the trimmed V and J ends, which lost 2 bases and 0 bases, there was a span of 18 bases. This CDR3 has 17 amino acids. Germline CDR1 is GTSNPN and CDR2 is SVGIG (reference sequence).

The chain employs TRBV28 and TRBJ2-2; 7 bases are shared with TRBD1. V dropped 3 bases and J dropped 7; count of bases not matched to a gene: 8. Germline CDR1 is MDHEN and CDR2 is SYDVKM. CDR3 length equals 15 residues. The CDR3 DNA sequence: TGTGCCAGCAGTTTCGAACAGGGGATGGGCGGGGAGCTGTTTTTT. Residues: CASSFEQGMGGELFF.

The CDR3 DNA follows: TGTGCCAGCAGCGTCTGGACTAGGGGCTATGAGCAGTTCTTC. It codes for CASSVWTRGYEQFF. The chain links TRBV9 to TRBJ2-1; TRBD2 matches at 7 bases. Trimming at V came to 2 bases and at J to 8 bases, leaving 7 bases not matched to a gene. Germline V gene sequence: CDR1 SGDLS, CDR2 YYNGEE. The CDR3 has 14 amino acids. The full variable domain, rest sourced from reference TRBV9 and TRBJ2-1, is DSGVTQTPKHLITATGQRVTLRCSPRSGDLSVYWYQQSLDQGLQFLIQYYNGEERAKGNILERFSAQQFPDLHSELNLSSLELGDSALYFCASSVWTRGYEQFFGPGTRLTVL.

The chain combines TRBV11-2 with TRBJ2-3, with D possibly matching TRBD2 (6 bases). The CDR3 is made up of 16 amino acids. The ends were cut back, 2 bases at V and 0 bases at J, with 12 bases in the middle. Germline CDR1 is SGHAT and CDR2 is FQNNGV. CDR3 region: CASSLWDGTSTDTQYF. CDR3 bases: TGTGCCAGCAGCTTATGGGACGGGACTAGCACAGATACGCAGTATTTT.

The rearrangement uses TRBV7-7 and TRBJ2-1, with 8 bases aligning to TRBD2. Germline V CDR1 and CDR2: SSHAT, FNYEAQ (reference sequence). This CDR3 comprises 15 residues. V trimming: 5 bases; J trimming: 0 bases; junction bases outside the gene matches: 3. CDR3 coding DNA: TGTGCCAGCAGCCCGAGCGGGAGCTCCTACAATGAGCAGTTCTTC. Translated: CASSPSGSSYNEQFF.

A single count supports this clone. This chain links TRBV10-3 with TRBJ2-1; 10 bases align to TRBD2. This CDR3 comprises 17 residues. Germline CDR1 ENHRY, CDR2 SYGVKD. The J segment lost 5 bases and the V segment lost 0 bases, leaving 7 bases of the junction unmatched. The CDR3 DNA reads TGTGCCATCAGTGAGTCTCGGTTCCTAGCGGGAGACAATGAGCAGTTCTTC. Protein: CAISESRFLAGDNEQFF.

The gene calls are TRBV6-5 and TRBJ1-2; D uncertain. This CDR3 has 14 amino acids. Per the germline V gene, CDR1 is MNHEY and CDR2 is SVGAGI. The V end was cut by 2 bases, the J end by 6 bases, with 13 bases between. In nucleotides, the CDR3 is TGTGCCAGCAGTTACGTGGAAGGCTTCAATGGCTACACCTTC. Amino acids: CASSYVEGFNGYTF.

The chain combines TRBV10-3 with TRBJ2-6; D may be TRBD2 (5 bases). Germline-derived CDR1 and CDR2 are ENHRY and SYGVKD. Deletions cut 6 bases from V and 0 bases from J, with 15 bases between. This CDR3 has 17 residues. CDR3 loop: CAISASGGGSGANVLTF. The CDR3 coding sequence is TGTGCCATCAGCGCCTCGGGCGGAGGCTCTGGGGCCAACGTCCTGACTTTC.

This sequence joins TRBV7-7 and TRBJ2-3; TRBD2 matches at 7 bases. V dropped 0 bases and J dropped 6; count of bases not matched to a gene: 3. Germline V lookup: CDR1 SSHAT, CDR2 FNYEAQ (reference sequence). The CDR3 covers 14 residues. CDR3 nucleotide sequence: TGTGCCAGCAGCTTAGCGGGGGGGACGGATACGCAGTATTTT. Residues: CASSLAGGTDTQYF.

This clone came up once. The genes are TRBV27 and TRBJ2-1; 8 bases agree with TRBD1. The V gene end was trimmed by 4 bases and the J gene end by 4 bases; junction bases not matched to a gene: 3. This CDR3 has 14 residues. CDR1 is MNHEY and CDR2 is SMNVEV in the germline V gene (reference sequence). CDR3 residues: CASSSGTGYNEQFF. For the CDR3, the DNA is TGTGCCAGCAGTTCCGGGACAGGTTACAATGAGCAGTTCTTC.

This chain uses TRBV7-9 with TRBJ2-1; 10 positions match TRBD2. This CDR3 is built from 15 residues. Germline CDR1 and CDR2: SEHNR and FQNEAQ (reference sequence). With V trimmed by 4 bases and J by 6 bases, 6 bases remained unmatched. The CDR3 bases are TGTGCCAGCAGCTCACCGAGGACTAGCGGCAATGAGCAGTTCTTC. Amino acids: CASSSPRTSGNEQFF.

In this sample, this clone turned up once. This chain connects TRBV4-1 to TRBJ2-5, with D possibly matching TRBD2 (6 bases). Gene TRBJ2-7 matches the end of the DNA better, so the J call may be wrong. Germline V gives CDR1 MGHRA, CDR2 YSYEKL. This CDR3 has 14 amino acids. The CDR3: CASSQAGAAYEQYF. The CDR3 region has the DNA TGCGCCAGCAGCCAAGCGGGAGCGGCCTACGAGCAGTACTTC.